Sequencing of this T cell receptor beta chain was carried out in a study of shared clonotypes between healthy human individuals. Broader study findings: Relative to their counterparts shared across all four donors, non-shared clonotypes exhibited diminished generation probabilities.

Worth noting for this clone: No antigen is known for it. The same CDR3 also results from other DNA sequences found in this sample.

Per germline, CDR1 SGHVS and CDR2 FQNEAQ. The CDR3 extends over 15 amino acids. V was trimmed by 1 base and J by 0 bases, leaving 7 bases between them. Method: immunoSEQ multiplex PCR; TCRdb's copy keeps in-frame clones and lacks some. The sample consists of about 380,000 clones, 96% of them appearing once. The receptor was derived from a man in his thirties or forties in good health. The chain links TRBV7-8 to TRBJ2-1; no definite D call. Source material: memory CD8+ T cells sorted from blood. Stated subset: CD45RO+ cells pooled with CCR7-negative TemRA cells. The CDR3 region is CASSLGASSYNEQFF. The CDR3 nucleotides are TGTGCCAGCAGCTTAGGGGCCAGCTCCTACAATGAGCAGTTCTTC.